These 14 T cell receptor beta chains were sequenced from one sample in a study of shared clonotypes between healthy human individuals. Clones were read by immunoSEQ multiplex PCR, and TCRdb kept only the in-frame ones, dropping some. The table records over a million clones, around 78% of them present only once. The sequenced sample consisted of memory CD4+ T cells from PBMCs. Subset: CD45RA-negative fraction. Receptors originate from a man in his late teens or twenties in good health. Some clones in this sample may be carry-over from other donors' samples.

The rearrangement joins TRBV5-1 to TRBJ1-2; TRBD1 might be the D (6 bases). Germline V gene sequence: CDR1 SGHRS, CDR2 YFSETQ. The germline V and J ends were trimmed by 0 bases and 7 bases, with 16 bases remaining between them. This CDR3 is built from 15 residues. CDR3 in amino acids: CASSLDTGSGSGYTF. For the CDR3, the DNA is TGCGCCAGCAGCTTGGATACAGGGTCGGGTTCTGGCTACACCTTC.

CDR3 coding DNA: TGTGCCAGCAGTTACTCGAACCCCCGGGATTCACCCCTCCACTTT. It encodes CASSYSNPRDSPLHF. The chain combines TRBV6-5 with TRBJ1-6; D remains unclear. The germline gives CDR1 MNHEY, CDR2 SVGAGI. The CDR3 contains 15 residues. V was pared by 0 bases and J by 8 bases, with 11 bases between.

This clone was seen just once. The chain uses TRBV7-6 and TRBJ2-1; the match to TRBD2 covers 11 bases. V trimming: 4 bases; J trimming: 7 bases; junction bases outside the gene matches: 6. The CDR3 loop spans 15 amino acids. CDR1 and CDR2 from the germline V gene are SGHVS and FNYEAQ. The CDR3 loop reads CASSSLAGGLNEQFF. CDR3 bases: TGTGCCAGCAGCTCCTTAGCGGGAGGGCTGAATGAGCAGTTCTTC.

There are a few counts of this clone. J is TRBJ2-3 and V is TRBV4-1; no definite D call. Germline CDR1 is MGHRA and CDR2 is YSYEKL. Trimming left V 4 bases short and J 2 bases short, with 10 bases between. This CDR3 has 14 amino acids. In nucleotides, the CDR3 is TGCGCCAGCAGCCCTGGACCAAACACAGATACGCAGTATTTT. Its protein product is CASSPGPNTDTQYF.

This clone was found a few times. The chain carries TRBV6-5 and TRBJ1-1; 8 nucleotides align to TRBD1. Trimming cost V 0 bases and J 4 bases; bases outside gene matches: 4. This CDR3 spans 15 amino acids. Germline V CDR1 and CDR2: MNHEY, SVGAGI. CDR3: CASSYSFTGGTEAFF. Here the CDR3 DNA reads TGTGCCAGCAGTTACTCGTTTACAGGGGGCACTGAAGCTTTCTTT.

V usage is TRBV4-1 and J usage is TRBJ1-4; TRBD1 aligns across 9 bases. V was clipped by 4 bases and J by 0 bases; unmatched bases: 3. The CDR3 runs 16 residues. Germline CDR1 is MGHRA and CDR2 is YSYEKL. CDR3 bases: TGCGCCAGCAGCCGCGGACAGGGGACAACTAATGAAAAACTGTTTTTT. Translating it yields CASSRGQGTTNEKLFF.

J is TRBJ1-1 and V is TRBV18; 7 bases line up with TRBD1. The V gene's germline CDR1 is KGHSH and CDR2 LQKENI. J was trimmed by 7 bases and V by 2 bases; bases with no gene match: 10. This CDR3 comprises 15 residues. The CDR3: CASSPGAQGEREAFF. The DNA for the CDR3 is TGTGCCAGCTCACCAGGTGCGCAGGGGGAGCGTGAAGCTTTCTTT.

As regards this clone: The sample has other DNA sequences that encode this CDR3 too. This chain joins TRBV30 and TRBJ1-1; 7 bases align to TRBD1. J was trimmed by 1 base and V by 1 base; bases with no gene match: 0. Germline CDR1 is GTSNPN and CDR2 is SVGIG (reference sequence). This CDR3 is 13 amino acids long. The CDR3: CAWSDRGNTEAFF. CDR3 DNA: TGTGCCTGGAGTGACAGGGGGAACACTGAAGCTTTCTTT.

The table lists this clone with many counts. J is TRBJ1-3 and V is TRBV18; D gene ambiguous. CDR3 size: 15 residues. Germline lookup yields CDR1 KGHSH and CDR2 LQKENI. Trimming took 2 bases from V and 0 from J, leaving 8 bases between them. The CDR3 sequence is CASSPVGTSGNTIYF. CDR3 nucleotides: TGTGCCAGCTCACCAGTAGGCACCTCTGGAAACACCATATATTTT.

The table lists this clone with a count of one. The chain employs TRBV7-3 and TRBJ1-4, with D unclear. Trimming removed 5 bases from V and 3 bases from J, with 7 bases in between. The CDR3 totals 13 residues. Germline CDR1 SGHTA, CDR2 FQGTGA. CDR3 nucleotides: TGTGCCAGCAGCCCAGGTCCTAATGAAAAACTGTTTTTT. It codes for CASSPGPNEKLFF.

The rearrangement links TRBV28 to TRBJ1-5, with a weak D call TRBD1 (6 bases). The CDR3 has 15 residues. Germline values: CDR1 MDHEN, CDR2 SYDVKM. V was pared by 5 bases and J by 11 bases, with 22 bases between. The CDR3 sequence is CASSPRDTGWRAQHF. The CDR3 DNA follows: TGTGCCAGCAGTCCGAGGGACACCGGCTGGCGAGCCCAGCATTTT.

The chain links TRBV2 to TRBJ2-1; TRBD2 aligns across 8 bases. CDR3 length: 16 amino acids. Germline CDR1 reads SNHLY; CDR2 reads FYNNEI. Trimming at V came to 6 bases and at J to 3 bases, leaving 10 bases not matched to a gene. CDR3 coding DNA: TGTGCCAGCAGCGGGACCGGCGGGAGGTACTACAATGAGCAGTTCTTC. As protein: CASSGTGGRYYNEQFF.

This clone was counted between two and nine times. Other DNA variants within this sample encode the same CDR3. The V gene is TRBV9, the J gene TRBJ2-1, with a weak D call TRBD2 (7 bases). Germline V gene data show CDR1 as SGDLS and CDR2 as YYNGEE. This CDR3 contains 14 residues. With 1 base removed from V and 4 bases from J, the gap between germline ends came to 9 bases. The CDR3 DNA sequence: TGTGCCAGCAGCGTACGGGGGGCTTACAATGAGCAGTTCTTC. This sequence encodes CASSVRGAYNEQFF.

Remarks on this clone: The sample holds other DNA sequences that translate to the same CDR3. This chain links TRBV11-2 with TRBJ2-1, with 11 bases aligning to TRBD2. The CDR3 covers 15 residues. CDR1 is SGHAT, CDR2 FQNNGV, per germline. V lost 4 bases and J lost 4; bases outside the gene matches: 3. CDR3 sequence (DNA): TGTGCCAGCAGCTCCGGGACTAGCGGATACAATGAGCAGTTCTTC. Its protein is CASSSGTSGYNEQFF.